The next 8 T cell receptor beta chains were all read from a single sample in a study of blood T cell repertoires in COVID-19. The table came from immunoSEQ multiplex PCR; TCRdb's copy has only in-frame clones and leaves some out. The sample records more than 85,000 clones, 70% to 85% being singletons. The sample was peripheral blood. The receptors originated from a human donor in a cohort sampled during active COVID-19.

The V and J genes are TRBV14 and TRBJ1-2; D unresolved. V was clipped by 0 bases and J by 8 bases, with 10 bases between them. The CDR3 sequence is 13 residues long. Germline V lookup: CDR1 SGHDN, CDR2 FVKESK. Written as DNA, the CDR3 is TGTGCCAGCAGCCAAGAGCGGGGAGGAGGCTACACCTTC. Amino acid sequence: CASSQERGGGYTF. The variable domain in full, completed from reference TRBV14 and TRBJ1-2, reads EAGVTQFPSHSVIEKGQTVTLRCDPISGHDNLYWYRRVMGKEIKFLLHFVKESKQDESGMPNNRFLAERTGGTYSTLKVQPAELEDSGVYFCASSQERGGGYTFGSGTRLTVV.

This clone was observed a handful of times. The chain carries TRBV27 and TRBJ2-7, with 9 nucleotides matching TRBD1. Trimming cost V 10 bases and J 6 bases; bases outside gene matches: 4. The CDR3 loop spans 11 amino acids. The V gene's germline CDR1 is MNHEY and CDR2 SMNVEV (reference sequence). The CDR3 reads CATWDRAEQYF. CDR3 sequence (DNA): TGTGCCACCTGGGACAGGGCCGAGCAGTACTTC.

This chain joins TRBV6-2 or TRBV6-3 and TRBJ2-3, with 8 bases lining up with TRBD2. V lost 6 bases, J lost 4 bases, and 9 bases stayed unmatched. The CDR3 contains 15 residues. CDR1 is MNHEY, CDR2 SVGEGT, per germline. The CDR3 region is CASSLVAGRADTQYF. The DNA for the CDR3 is TGTGCCAGCAGCCTGGTAGCGGGGAGGGCAGATACGCAGTATTTT.

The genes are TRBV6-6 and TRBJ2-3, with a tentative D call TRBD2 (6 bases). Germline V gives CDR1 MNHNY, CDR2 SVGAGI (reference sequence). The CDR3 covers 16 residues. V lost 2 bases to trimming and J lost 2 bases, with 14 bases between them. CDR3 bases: TGTGCCAGCAGTTACCCTGGGGGGATAGTCACAGATACGCAGTATTTT. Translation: CASSYPGGIVTDTQYF.

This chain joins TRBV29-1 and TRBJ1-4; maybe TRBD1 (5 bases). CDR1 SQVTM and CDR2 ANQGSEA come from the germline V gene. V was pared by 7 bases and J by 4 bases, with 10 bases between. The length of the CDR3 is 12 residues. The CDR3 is CSGGRDNEKLFF. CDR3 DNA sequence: TGCAGCGGGGGACGGGATAATGAAAAACTGTTTTTT.

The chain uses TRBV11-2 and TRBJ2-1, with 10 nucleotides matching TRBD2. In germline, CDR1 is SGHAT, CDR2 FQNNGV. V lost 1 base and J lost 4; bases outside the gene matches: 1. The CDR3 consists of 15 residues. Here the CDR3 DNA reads TGTGCCAGCAGCTTAGTAGCGGGGGGTTACAATGAGCAGTTCTTC. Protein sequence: CASSLVAGGYNEQFF.

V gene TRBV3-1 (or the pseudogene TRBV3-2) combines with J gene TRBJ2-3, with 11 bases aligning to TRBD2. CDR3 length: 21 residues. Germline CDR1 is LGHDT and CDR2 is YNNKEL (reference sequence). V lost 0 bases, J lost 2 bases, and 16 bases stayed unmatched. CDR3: CASSQDKGLAGGPRVTDTQYF. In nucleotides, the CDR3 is TGTGCCAGCAGCCAAGATAAGGGCCTAGCGGGGGGCCCCCGCGTCACAGATACGCAGTATTTT.

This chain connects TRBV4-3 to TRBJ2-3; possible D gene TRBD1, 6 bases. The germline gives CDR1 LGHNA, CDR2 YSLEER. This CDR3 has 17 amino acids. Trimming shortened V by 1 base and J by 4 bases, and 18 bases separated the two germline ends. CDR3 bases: TGCGCCAGCAGCCAAGGACGATTAGGGACAAGGGCAGATACGCAGTATTTT. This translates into CASSQGRLGTRADTQYF.